The 9 T cell receptor beta chains in this list originate from one sample, sequenced in a study of blood T cell repertoires in COVID-19. The table came from immunoSEQ multiplex PCR; TCRdb's copy has only in-frame clones and leaves some out. Seen here are 250,000 to 300,000 clones, roughly 89% observed once, and the top ten hold roughly 11%. Material: peripheral blood. The source is a young woman with COVID-19, enrolled during active disease.

J is TRBJ2-7 and V is TRBV10-1; 7 nucleotides align to TRBD2. With 6 bases clipped from V and 0 bases from J, the junction kept 8 bases outside the gene matches. Looked up from germline, CDR1 is WNHNN and CDR2 is SYGVQD (reference sequence). This CDR3 is 15 amino acids long. The CDR3 DNA is TGCGCCAGCAGCTCGCTAGCGGAGAGCTCCTACGAGCAGTACTTC. Residues: CASSSLAESSYEQYF.

The chain is built from TRBV7-9 and TRBJ1-4; tentative D call: TRBD1 (6 bases). Trimming took off 4 bases at V and 6 bases at J, with 15 bases between the two ends. CDR3 size: 15 residues. Germline V lookup: CDR1 SEHNR, CDR2 FQNEAQ (reference sequence). CDR3 bases: TGTGCCAGCAGCTCAAAGGACAGCTTTGATGAAAAACTGTTTTTT. As protein: CASSSKDSFDEKLFF.

The rearrangement links TRBV11-2 to TRBJ1-6; 7 bases align to TRBD1. The CDR3 is made up of 14 amino acids. Germline-derived CDR1 and CDR2 are SGHAT and FQNNGV. Losses at the gene ends were 5 bases for V and 8 bases for J; bases not matched to a gene: 6. This CDR3 is CASSGQVRDSPLHF. The CDR3 DNA reads as TGTGCCAGCAGCGGACAGGTCAGAGATTCACCCCTCCACTTT.

The CDR3 sequence: CSASNQGQAGGTQYF. DNA for the CDR3: TGCAGTGCTAGTAATCAGGGACAGGCAGGGGGGACCCAGTACTTC. This chain links TRBV20-1 with TRBJ2-5; 8 bases line up with TRBD1. V trimming: 3 bases; J trimming: 7 bases; junction bases outside the gene matches: 13. The CDR3 is 15 amino acids. Looked up from germline, CDR1 is DFQATT and CDR2 is SNEGSKA (reference sequence).

This rearrangement joins TRBV3-1 (or the pseudogene TRBV3-2) to TRBJ2-1, with TRBD1 identical over 10 bases. Germline assignment: CDR1 LGHDT and CDR2 YNNKEL (reference sequence). The CDR3 contains 16 residues. The junction had 7 bases not matched to a gene; V was cut back by 4 bases and J by 4 bases. CDR3 bases: TGTGCCAGCAGCCTGAGAGAGGGACAGGGGTACAATGAGCAGTTCTTC. Translation gives CASSLREGQGYNEQFF.

This chain links TRBV27 with TRBJ2-1; a weak D match, TRBD2 (7 bases). Germline assignment: CDR1 MNHEY and CDR2 SMNVEV (reference sequence). This CDR3 region has 16 residues. Trimming removed 5 bases at V and 7 bases at J, with 21 bases between. This chain's CDR3 is CASSVLARGGPNEQFF. The CDR3, as DNA: TGTGCCAGCAGTGTTCTGGCTAGGGGGGGCCCAAATGAGCAGTTCTTC.

V and J are TRBV7-9 and TRBJ1-3; weak D call: TRBD1 (5 bases). Germline CDR1 is SEHNR and CDR2 is FQNEAQ (reference sequence). V shed 4 bases and J shed 2 bases, with 6 bases lying between them. This CDR3 is built from 13 residues. CDR3 bases: TGTGCCAGCAGCTGGGGGGCTGGAAACACCATATATTTT. Encoded protein: CASSWGAGNTIYF.

This chain uses TRBV6-5 with TRBJ2-3, with 7 bases lining up with TRBD2. The germline V gene encodes CDR1 MNHEY and CDR2 SVGAGI. This CDR3 has 14 amino acids. Unmatched junction bases numbered 6, after V lost 7 bases and J lost 2 bases. The CDR3 DNA reads TGTGCCAGCAAAGAGCGGGGTAACACAGATACGCAGTATTTT. It translates to CASKERGNTDTQYF.

V is TRBV6-5 and J is TRBJ1-1, with 9 bases lining up with TRBD1. CDR3 length equals 14 residues. V gave up 6 bases and J gave up 4 bases; unmatched junction bases: 6. Germline values: CDR1 MNHEY, CDR2 SVGAGI. The chain's CDR3 is CASSPQGASTEAFF. The CDR3, as DNA: TGTGCCAGCAGCCCACAGGGGGCGAGCACTGAAGCTTTCTTT.